This T cell receptor (beta chain) was observed in a study of T cell changes during pregnancy in multiple sclerosis (dated by TCRdb to between 2018 and 2021). For context, the study as a whole: Changes in the T cell repertoire over the course of pregnancy were examined in this study in women with multiple sclerosis.

The CDR3 sequence holds 17 residues, the cysteine and phenylalanine included. Just the 51-base CDR3 DNA is kept, in frame starting at base 1. Relative to germline, V is missing 0 bases and J is missing 5 bases, with 11 bases of the junction outside any gene match. Per the germline V gene (reference sequence), PRHDT is the CDR1 and FYEKMQ is the CDR2. Notes on this clone: No antigen is known for it. No much larger clone exists at a distance of one base, and base qualities are not known.

Libraries were made using the immunoSEQ multiplex PCR assay. TCRdb holds this immuneACCESS table with in-frame rearrangements only. Some clones are missing; in checked studies, unresolved V genes explain under half, and the rest has no known cause. This sample comprises tens of thousands of clones, about 91% of them detected only once. Approximately 1.5% of the sample is taken by the ten largest. This chain is built from TRBV13 and TRBJ2-3; 7 central bases correspond to TRBD1. Here the sequenced sample was peripheral blood, taken before pregnancy. The origin of this receptor is a female donor with multiple sclerosis, enrolled in a pregnancy study. The DNA reads as follows: TGTGCCAGCAGCTTAGGGATCGACAGGGCCTTTAAAGATACGCAGTATTTT. It specifies CASSLGIDRAFKDTQYF.